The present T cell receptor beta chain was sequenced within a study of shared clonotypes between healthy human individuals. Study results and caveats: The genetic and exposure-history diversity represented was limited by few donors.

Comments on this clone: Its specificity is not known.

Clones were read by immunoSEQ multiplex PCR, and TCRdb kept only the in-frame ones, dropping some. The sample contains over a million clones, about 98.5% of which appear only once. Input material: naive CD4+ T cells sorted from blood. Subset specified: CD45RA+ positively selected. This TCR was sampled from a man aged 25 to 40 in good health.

DNA for the CDR3: TGTGCCAGCAGCTTGGGGGGACTACCGCCCTCCCCAGATACGCAGTATTTT. Amino acid sequence: CASSLGGLPPSPDTQYF. This chain uses TRBV5-4 with TRBJ2-3; TRBD2 agrees at 7 bases. Germline V lookup: CDR1 SGHNT, CDR2 YYREEE (reference sequence). V was clipped by 0 bases and J by 4 bases; unmatched bases: 11. This CDR3 is built from 17 residues.